A selection of T cell receptor beta chains follows, all from one sample in a study of breast tumors, draining lymph nodes, adjacent tissues. TCRdb itself ran the multiplex PCR reads through MiXCR, one entry per CDR3 protein. The table includes 200,000 to 250,000 distinct CDR3 sequences, less than 40% detected once. The sequencing sample was made of axillary lymph node tissue. These receptors originate from a female donor with breast cancer. Some clones in this sample may be carry-over from other donors' samples. CDR3s include the opening cysteine and the closing phenylalanine or tryptophan.

>TRBV5-1|TRBJ2-1
CASSLARAEDEQFF
>TRBV2|TRBJ1-4
CASGWGTGRREKLFF
>TRBV7-3|TRBJ2-6
CASRQGSGANVLTF
>TRBV30|TRBJ1-6
CAWSRLGQSKNNSPLHF
>TRBV3-1|TRBJ2-1
CASGRGRLGEQFF
>TRBV28|TRBJ1-2
CASSFQDGYTF
>TRBV28|TRBJ2-5
CASNPHPGGGPFQETQYF
>TRBV7-2|TRBJ2-3
CASSLNPSGKRSTDTQYF
>TRBV7-2|TRBJ2-5
CASSLAGGGEAQYF
>TRBV4-1|TRBJ1-4
CASSQETDYNEKLFF
>TRBV19|TRBJ1-2
CATSPGQWLEPASYGYTF
>TRBV12-3/TRBV12-4|TRBJ1-5
CASSPGTGGRDQPQHF
>TRBV9|TRBJ2-5
CASSGDMRQETQYF
>TRBV3-1|TRBJ2-7
CASSPRIAAYEQYF
>TRBV12-3/TRBV12-4|TRBJ1-3
CASSFWTSGNTIYF
>TRBV5-1|TRBJ2-7
CASSLGELVPEQYF
>TRBV2|TRBJ2-7
CASNTGGDPYEQYF
>TRBV5-1|TRBJ2-2
CASSPGGETRELFF
>TRBV5-1|TRBJ2-2
CASSLGQGINTGELFF
>TRBV7-2|TRBJ1-1
CASSLSPQGTEAFF
>TRBV19|TRBJ1-1
CASSLLRGNEAFF
>TRBV19|TRBJ2-1
CATRWGQGIDEQFF
>TRBV7-8|TRBJ2-7
CASSLWGQGNGEQYF
>TRBV13|TRBJ1-6
CASGLLYIPKQGSSPLHF
>TRBV20-1|TRBJ2-3
CSASGTSGTDTQYF
>TRBV2|TRBJ1-5
CASSVDREDYSNQPQHF
>TRBV9|TRBJ2-7
CASSSGLAGEQYF
>TRBV20-1|TRBJ1-6
CSARDGQSPLHF
>TRBV6-5|TRBJ1-4
CASSYSTVHSEKLFF
>TRBV7-2|TRBJ2-2
CASSLRIAGNTGELFF
>TRBV7-9|TRBJ2-3
CASSPGTSGSVDTQYF
>TRBV7-2|TRBJ2-7
CASSLDGRGYEQYF
>TRBV2|TRBJ1-5
CASSPLDRSQHF
>TRBV20-1|TRBJ2-1
CSAAGGGSYNEQFF
>TRBV27|TRBJ1-5
CASSLSLPASQPQHF
>TRBV2|TRBJ2-1
CASSDFAQGIGEQFF
>TRBV11-2|TRBJ2-3
CASSLDWGADTQYF
>TRBV19|TRBJ2-3
CASRQAGATDTQYF
>TRBV4-3|TRBJ2-1
CASSLRPGRREFF
>TRBV15|TRBJ2-1
CATSRDRDYNEQFF
>TRBV7-9|TRBJ1-2
CVSSLLQGAYGYTF
>TRBV5-1|TRBJ2-7
CASSSTGTYEQYF
>TRBV6-4|TRBJ2-7
CASSVGLAVSYEQYF
>TRBV9|TRBJ2-1
CAALAGVRDEQFF
>TRBV7-9|TRBJ2-3
CASSFGPSGNTDTQYF
>TRBV6-2/TRBV6-3|TRBJ2-3
CASSYFRTGLENTQYF
>TRBV7-3|TRBJ2-2
CASSLRGSKAGELFF
>TRBV13|TRBJ2-1
CASTSRTGTSGTYEQFF